This T cell receptor beta chain is drawn from a study of blood T cell repertoires in COVID-19. Study summary: Italy, Spain and the United States were the sources of the convalescent and acute COVID-19 samples. Sources were T cells, B-cell-depleted T cells, or PBMCs; the material itself was cDNA or gDNA.

Original handling: Estimation of nucleated cell counts was performed using reference gene primer amplification. Assay: immunoSEQ multiplex PCR; the TCRdb copy retains only in-frame clones and omits some. The DNA gave D and trimming, while V, J and clone size come from that table. The top ten clones hold 8.1% of a sample with some 170,000 clones, 60% to 85% of them seen once. Losses at the gene ends were 4 bases for V and 7 bases for J; bases not matched to a gene: 3. The CDR3 contains 12 residues. Germline values: CDR1 MNHEY, CDR2 SVGAGI. The sample comprised peripheral blood. This receptor was obtained from a man aged 60 to 75 with acute or convalescent COVID-19. V is TRBV6-5 and J is TRBJ2-7, with 8 bases lining up with TRBD1. The CDR3 reads CASSSWDREQYF. In DNA, the CDR3 is TGTGCCAGCAGTTCCTGGGACAGGGAGCAGTACTTC.